The source of this T cell receptor beta chain is a study of vaccination and CD4 T cells after COVID-19. Study-wide findings and caveats: Only after vaccination were a median 86.3% of convalescents' reactive clones seen.

In regard to this clonotype: Its antigen is still unknown.

The J segment lost 5 bases and the V segment lost 0 bases, leaving 16 bases of the junction unmatched. The germline CDR1 and CDR2 sequences are MNHEY and SVGAGI. This CDR3 comprises 20 residues. CD4+ T cells that had been cultured provided DNA sequenced with the Oncomine TCR Beta short-read assay. From the PCR reads, TCRdb called clonotypes with MiXCR, one entry per CDR3 protein. The sample consists of around 13,000 distinct CDR3 sequences, approximately 74% of them appearing once. Noted treatment: roughly 10-day PBMC culture with coronavirus spike peptide pools or control peptides (ViraFEST assay). Sequenced here: CD4+ T cells from blood, cultured in vitro, sampled after SARS-CoV-2 vaccination. The TCR comes from a human donor who received a COVID-19 vaccine. The chain has TRBV6-5 and TRBJ2-5; TRBD1 matches 12 bases. CDR3 nucleotides: TGTGCCAGCAGTTACTCCCCGGGACAGGGGGCGCTCGGGGGGAGGGAGACCCAGTACTTC. Encoded protein: CASSYSPGQGALGGRETQYF.